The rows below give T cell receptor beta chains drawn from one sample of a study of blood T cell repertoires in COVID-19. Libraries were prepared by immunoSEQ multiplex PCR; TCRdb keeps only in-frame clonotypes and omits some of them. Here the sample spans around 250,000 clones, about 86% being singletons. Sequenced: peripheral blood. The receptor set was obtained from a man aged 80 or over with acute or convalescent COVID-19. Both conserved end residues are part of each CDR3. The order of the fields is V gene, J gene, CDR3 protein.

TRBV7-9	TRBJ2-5	CASSQLGQGAFETQYF
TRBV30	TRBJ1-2	CAGTTNYGYTF
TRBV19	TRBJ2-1	CASRGQGASSYNEQFF
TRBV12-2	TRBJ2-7	CASRYPPTGTFRQQYF
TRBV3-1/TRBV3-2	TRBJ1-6	CASSRDRYSPLHF
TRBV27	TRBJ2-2	CASSLGTSGGSGELFF
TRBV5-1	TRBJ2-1	CASKLGAGGYNEQFF
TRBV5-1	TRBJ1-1	CASSLGQGLDTEAFF
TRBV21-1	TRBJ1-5	CASSMWTVNSNQPQHF
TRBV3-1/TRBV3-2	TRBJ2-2	CASREQGFTGELFF
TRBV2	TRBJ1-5	CASTQSYSNQPQHF
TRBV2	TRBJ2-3	CASSERPADTQYF
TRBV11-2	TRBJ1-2	CASSSTQLYGYTF
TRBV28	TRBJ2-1	CASCKRAGYNEQFF
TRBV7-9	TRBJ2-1	CASSKQPSGNNEQFF
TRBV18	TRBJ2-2	CASSPPGGNTGELFF